What follows are 25 T cell receptor beta chains derived from one specimen sequenced in a study of cytomegalovirus exposure and HLA in healthy donors. Researchers ran the PCR with 60 Vbeta and 13 Jbeta primers. The protocol was immunoSEQ multiplex PCR, while the TCRdb copy is restricted to in-frame clones and leaves out a portion. The data hold approximately 200,000 clones, with roughly four fifths observed a single time. The specimen was PBMCs. Receptor source: a man younger than 45 in good health and CMV-seronegative.

The chain employs TRBV4-1 and TRBJ1-5, with D possibly matching TRBD1 (6 bases). CDR3 length: 16 residues. V was shortened by 0 bases and J by 2 bases, with 11 bases between the two germline ends. Per the germline V gene, CDR1 is MGHRA and CDR2 is YSYEKL. The CDR3 is CASSQDPQGRNQPQHF. The CDR3 coding sequence is TGCGCCAGCAGCCAAGATCCACAGGGCCGCAATCAGCCCCAGCATTTT.

The CDR3 protein is CASSSDRHEQFF. The CDR3 DNA follows: TGTGCCAGCAGTTCGGACAGACATGAGCAGTTCTTC. The rearrangement links TRBV11-2 to TRBJ2-1; TRBD1 might be the D (6 bases). CDR3 length equals 12 residues. Trimming stripped 6 bases from V and 8 bases from J, with 11 bases between. Per the germline V gene, CDR1 is SGHAT and CDR2 is FQNNGV.

This chain links TRBV7-9 with TRBJ2-7; TRBD2 might be the D (6 bases). V gave up 7 bases and J gave up 5 bases, with 18 bases separating them. This CDR3 region has 14 residues. Germline-derived CDR1 and CDR2 are SEHNR and FQNEAQ (reference sequence). The CDR3, as DNA: TGTGCCAGCACCGCGCAGAACGGGAGAAACGAGCAGTACTTC. Translating it yields CASTAQNGRNEQYF. The complete variable domain, with remaining parts taken from reference TRBV7-9 and TRBJ2-7, reads DTGVSQNPRHKITKRGQNVTFRCDPISEHNRLYWYRQTLGQGPEFLTYFQNEAQLEKSRLLSDRFSAERPKGSFSTLEIQRTEQGDSAMYLCASTAQNGRNEQYFGPGTRLTVT.

This chain connects TRBV5-1 to TRBJ2-3; D may be TRBD1 (5 bases). Germline assignment: CDR1 SGHRS and CDR2 YFSETQ. V was cut by 5 bases and J by 0 bases, with 16 bases left in between. CDR3 length equals 16 residues. CDR3 sequence: CASSQGWETSTDTQYF. CDR3 sequence (DNA): TGCGCCAGCAGTCAGGGTTGGGAAACTAGCACAGATACGCAGTATTTT.

The chain recombines TRBV4-2 with TRBJ2-7, with a tentative D call TRBD1 (5 bases). Germline V CDR1 and CDR2: LGHNA, YNFKEQ. The V end was cut by 0 bases, the J end by 0 bases, with 9 bases between. The CDR3 has 15 amino acids. DNA for the CDR3: TGTGCCAGCAGCCAAGAACGACAGAGCTCCTACGAGCAGTACTTC. Its translation: CASSQERQSSYEQYF.

This clone was found a few times. The J gene is TRBJ2-2, the V gene TRBV15, with 14 bases identical to TRBD2. With V trimmed by 0 bases and J by 5 bases, 8 bases remained unmatched. The CDR3 contains 19 residues. Germline assignment: CDR1 LNHNV and CDR2 YYDKDF (reference sequence). The CDR3 loop is CATSREQGLAGDRTGELFF. CDR3 coding DNA: TGTGCCACCAGCAGAGAGCAGGGACTAGCGGGAGATCGGACCGGGGAGCTGTTTTTT.

V and J are TRBV7-9 and TRBJ2-7; D unclear. The CDR3 extends over 14 amino acids. Germline values: CDR1 SEHNR, CDR2 FQNEAQ (reference sequence). The ends were cut back, 1 base at V and 5 bases at J, with 12 bases in the middle. Here the CDR3 reads CASSLEVARDEQYF. The CDR3 DNA is TGTGCCAGCAGCTTAGAGGTGGCTCGGGACGAGCAGTACTTC.

The DNA for the CDR3 is TGTGCCACCACTCAGGGACAGGGGGCGCTTCGGGAGACCCAGTACTTC. The encoded protein is CATTQGQGALRETQYF. The chain is built from TRBV10-3 and TRBJ2-5; 12 nucleotides match TRBD1. J lost 5 bases, V lost 10 bases, and 14 bases had no gene match. The CDR3 loop spans 16 amino acids. CDR1 is ENHRY, CDR2 SYGVKD, per germline.

The chain uses TRBV5-1 and TRBJ1-4; TRBD1 might be the D (6 bases). Germline-derived CDR1 and CDR2 are SGHRS and YFSETQ. Trimming took 4 bases from V and 7 from J, leaving 14 bases between them. The CDR3 is made up of 14 amino acids. CDR3 loop: CASSPAGGTEKLFF. The CDR3 region has the DNA TGCGCCAGCAGCCCCGCGGGGGGCACTGAAAAACTGTTTTTT.

The rearrangement uses TRBV29-1 and TRBJ2-1; TRBD2 aligns across 11 bases. V lost 3 bases, J lost 0 bases, and 1 base stayed unmatched. This CDR3 has 15 amino acids. CDR1 is SQVTM and CDR2 is ANQGSEA in the germline V gene. CDR3 DNA sequence: TGCAGCGTTGAGGGGACTAGCGGCTCCTACAATGAGCAGTTCTTC. Translation: CSVEGTSGSYNEQFF.

The chain joins TRBV10-2 to TRBJ2-7; TRBD1 agrees at 10 bases. V gave up 7 bases and J gave up 4 bases; unmatched junction bases: 4. The CDR3 loop spans 13 amino acids. Germline assignment: CDR1 WSHSY and CDR2 SAAADI. The DNA for the CDR3 is TGCGCCAGCAAACCGGACAGGGGGTACGAGCAGTACTTC. It yields the protein CASKPDRGYEQYF.

The chain has TRBV18 and TRBJ1-1, with a tentative D call TRBD1 (5 bases). The CDR3 extends over 12 amino acids. The germline V gene encodes CDR1 KGHSH and CDR2 LQKENI. V was shortened by 5 bases and J by 10 bases, with 14 bases between the two germline ends. The CDR3 DNA sequence: TGTGCCAGCTCAGAGGCGCTGGGGGGAGCTTTCTTT. The encoded protein is CASSEALGGAFF.

This clone was seen once. The chain combines TRBV2 with TRBJ1-1, with 7 bases aligning to TRBD1. The V segment lost 6 bases and the J segment 6 bases; nucleotides outside the gene matches: 7. Germline CDR1 and CDR2: SNHLY and FYNNEI. The CDR3 runs 13 residues. For the CDR3, the DNA is TGTGCCAGCAGCGTGGACAGGTTGTCTGAAGCTTTCTTT. It encodes CASSVDRLSEAFF.

This clone was counted between two and nine times. The chain couples TRBV6-6 to TRBJ1-3; the D is unclear. Trimming removed 6 bases at V and 2 bases at J, with 11 bases between. The CDR3 sequence is 14 residues long. Germline V gene data show CDR1 as MNHNY and CDR2 as SVGAGI (reference sequence). The CDR3 nucleotides are TGTGCCAGCAGCCCTGGAGGGACTGGAAACACCATATATTTT. Its translation is CASSPGGTGNTIYF.

The chain couples TRBV4-1 to TRBJ2-3, with D tentatively TRBD2 (5 bases). The CDR3 is made up of 18 amino acids. Germline V gene data show CDR1 as MGHRA and CDR2 as YSYEKL. V was pared by 2 bases and J by 0 bases, with 18 bases between. The CDR3: CASSQPPASGASTDTQYF. CDR3 DNA: TGCGCCAGCAGCCAACCCCCGGCGAGCGGTGCTAGCACAGATACGCAGTATTTT.

The chain uses TRBV27 and TRBJ2-5; 8 nucleotides line up with TRBD2. Germline loops: CDR1 MNHEY, CDR2 SMNVEV (reference sequence). The ends lost 3 bases at V and 5 bases at J; junction bases unmatched: 14. The CDR3 runs to 17 residues. The CDR3 loop is CASSFSGVAGIGETQYF. In DNA form, the CDR3 reads TGTGCCAGCAGTTTCTCGGGGGTAGCGGGAATTGGTGAGACCCAGTACTTC.

Concerning this clone: A clone one base away is much larger, so this may be a read error. The V call is TRBV13, the J call TRBJ2-5; TRBD1 agrees at 8 bases. CDR1 is PRHDT and CDR2 is FYEKMQ in the germline V gene (reference sequence). The J segment lost 8 bases and the V segment lost 4 bases, leaving 9 bases of the junction unmatched. The CDR3 runs to 14 residues. The CDR3 is CASSSRGPENTQYF. DNA for the CDR3: TGTGCCAGCAGCTCCAGGGGGCCCGAGAATACCCAGTACTTC.

This clone turned up a few times. The V gene is TRBV5-5, the J gene TRBJ1-1; 7 bases agree with TRBD1. This CDR3 contains 18 residues. The J segment lost 11 bases and the V segment lost 1 base, leaving 23 bases of the junction unmatched. CDR1 is SGHKS, CDR2 YYEKEE, per germline (reference sequence). DNA of the CDR3: TGTGCCAGCAGCTTGTCTATGGGGTTTTCAGGGGGTATGGGTTTGGCTTTCTTT. It translates to CASSLSMGFSGGMGLAFF.

The genes are TRBV10-1 and TRBJ1-1; TRBD1 matches at 11 bases. Germline V gives CDR1 WNHNN, CDR2 SYGVQD (reference sequence). Trimming took 8 bases from V and 5 from J; bases not matched to a gene: 13. This CDR3 comprises 16 residues. The CDR3 DNA follows: TGCGCCAGCCTACCCGGGACAGGGGGAGTGGGAACTGAAGCTTTCTTT. Its protein is CASLPGTGGVGTEAFF.

This clone is a singleton in its sample. The V call is TRBV2, the J call TRBJ1-1; TRBD1 is a possible D gene (6 bases). V was shortened by 9 bases and J by 1 base, with 15 bases between the two germline ends. Germline CDR1 SNHLY, CDR2 FYNNEI. The CDR3 is 14 amino acids. CDR3 in amino acids: CARGGGGPNTEAFF. The CDR3 coding sequence is TGTGCCAGGGGAGGGGGGGGGCCGAACACTGAAGCTTTCTTT.

The chain is built from TRBV11-2 and TRBJ2-1; D might be TRBD2 (5 bases). Germline V gene lookup returns CDR1 SGHAT and CDR2 FQNNGV. Trimming took off 2 bases at V and 10 bases at J, with 9 bases between the two ends. The CDR3 covers 12 residues. CDR3 protein: CASSLSPGEQFF. The DNA of the CDR3 is TGTGCCAGCAGCTTATCTCCGGGGGAGCAGTTCTTC.

This chain joins TRBV6-5 and TRBJ2-3; TRBD1 matches 8 bases. The V segment lost 6 bases and the J segment 4 bases; nucleotides outside the gene matches: 6. This CDR3 region has 14 residues. Germline V gene sequence: CDR1 MNHEY, CDR2 SVGAGI. The CDR3 reads CASRTGVAADTQYF. The CDR3, as DNA: TGTGCCAGCAGGACAGGGGTAGCGGCAGATACGCAGTATTTT.

V and J are TRBV5-5 and TRBJ2-1; D not certain. Germline values: CDR1 SGHKS, CDR2 YYEKEE (reference sequence). This CDR3 has 17 amino acids. Trimming cost V 2 bases and J 4 bases, with 19 bases left between them. CDR3 in amino acids: CASSLRQPADSYNEQFF. CDR3 bases: TGTGCCAGCAGCTTAAGGCAGCCGGCAGACTCTTACAATGAGCAGTTCTTC.

The rearrangement uses TRBV6-1 and TRBJ2-7; a possible D gene is TRBD1 (6 bases). Deletions cut 8 bases from V and 1 base from J, with 18 bases between. CDR3 length equals 15 residues. Germline loops: CDR1 MNHNS, CDR2 SASEGT. CDR3 nucleotide sequence: TGTGCCAGCGCCCCCTCCCCGGACAGATCCTACGAGCAGTACTTC. Encoded protein: CASAPSPDRSYEQYF.

The chain has TRBV6-5 and TRBJ1-2; 7 bases line up with TRBD1. CDR1 is MNHEY and CDR2 is SVGAGI in the germline V gene. There are 13 residues in the CDR3. V shed 5 bases and J 6 bases; nucleotides not matched to a gene: 6. The CDR3 DNA is TGTGCCAGCAGTCGACAGGGAGCTCATGGCTACACCTTC. As protein: CASSRQGAHGYTF.